This T cell receptor (beta chain) emerged from a study of OX40 agonist ivuxolimab in advanced cancers. Study observations and caveats: Within 6 weeks, CD4+ and CD8+ blood T cells expanded clonally at 0.1 to 3.0 mg/kg.

Trimming removed 0 bases from V and 0 bases from J, with 9 bases in between. Looked up from germline, CDR1 is SGHAT and CDR2 is FQNNGV. The CDR3 loop spans 15 amino acids. This clone was seen a single time. The antigen remains unidentified. This table comes from immunoSEQ multiplex PCR, and its TCRdb copy is limited to in-frame clones, with some not included. The sample yields about 34,000 clones, about nine tenths seen once. The rearrangement joins TRBV11-2 to TRBJ2-7, with a tentative D call TRBD1 (5 bases). The sample here was CD4+ or CD8+ T cells sorted from blood, taken in a trial of the OX40 agonist ivuxolimab. The source of this sequence is an adult with an advanced solid tumor such as melanoma, head and neck, liver or kidney cancer. The chain's CDR3 is CASSLEGQPSYEQYF. CDR3 bases: TGTGCCAGCAGCTTAGAGGGGCAGCCCTCCTACGAGCAGTACTTC. Supplemented by reference TRBV11-2 and TRBJ2-7, the full variable domain reads EAGVAQSPRYKIIEKRQSVAFWCNPISGHATLYWYQQILGQGPKLLIQFQNNGVVDDSQLPKDRFSAERLKGVDSTLKIQPAKLEDSAVYLCASSLEGQPSYEQYFGPGTRLTVT.